This is a list of T cell receptor beta chains from one sample in a study of cytomegalovirus exposure and HLA in healthy donors. Repertoires were generated with immunoSEQ multiplex PCR, while TCRdb's copy carries only in-frame clones and drops some. Of approximately 200,000 clones listed, over 75% were seen once; the top ten hold 1% to 1.5%. Sequenced material: PBMCs. All receptors come from a human donor in good health. Each CDR3 is given with its conserved first and last residue. D genes are given only for firm matches.

>TRBJ2-3|TRBV25-1|TRBD2
TGTGCCAGCAGCGAAGGACTAGCGGGAGCGCAAGATACGCAGTATTTT
CASSEGLAGAQDTQYF
>TRBJ1-2|TRBV19|NA
TGTGCCAGTAGTATAGGGGAGAACTATGGCTACACCTTC
CASSIGENYGYTF
>TRBJ1-4|TRBV2|TRBD1
TGTGCCAGCAGAGCCGGGACAGGGGGTGAAAAACTGTTTTTT
CASRAGTGGEKLFF
>TRBJ2-1|TRBV6-1|NA
TGTGCCAGCAGTGAAGGGAGCTCCTCCTACAATGAGCAGTTCTTC
CASSEGSSSYNEQFF
>TRBJ2-1|TRBV7-2|TRBD2
TGTGCCAGCAGCTTAGCTCTAGCGGGACCCAATGAGCAGTTCTTC
CASSLALAGPNEQFF
>TRBJ2-5|TRBV7-6|NA
TGTGCCAGCACCCTCCAAGAGACCCAGTACTTC
CASTLQETQYF
>TRBJ2-3|TRBV6-1|NA
TGTGCCAGCAGTGATCGGTTAGCCCCCTTCACAGATACGCAGTATTTT
CASSDRLAPFTDTQYF
>TRBJ2-3|TRBV23-1|NA
TGCGCCAGCAGTCTAGCGGTTACCAGCACAGATACGCAGTATTTT
CASSLAVTSTDTQYF
>TRBJ1-1|TRBV7-9|NA
TGTGCCAGCAGCTCATGGACAGATAGGGACACTGAAGCTTTCTTT
CASSSWTDRDTEAFF
>TRBJ1-2|TRBV6-5|NA
TGTGCCAGCACCAAACAAGCTAACTATGGCTACACCTTC
CASTKQANYGYTF
>TRBJ2-1|TRBV9|NA
TGTGCCAGCAGCGTCTCCGGGATCGCCGACAATGAGCAGTTCTTC
CASSVSGIADNEQFF
>TRBJ2-1|TRBV4-1|NA
TGCGCCAGCAGCCAAGATCTAATTACCCTTAGATACAATGAGCAGTTCTTC
CASSQDLITLRYNEQFF
>TRBJ1-6|TRBV2|TRBD1
TGTGCCAGCAGTTATGACAGGGCCTATAATTCACCCCTCCACTTT
CASSYDRAYNSPLHF